The source of this T cell receptor beta chain is a study of Graves' ophthalmopathy and Graves' hyperthyroidism. On the study more broadly: The blood sample was drawn at first diagnosis and before any treatment.

Findings and caveats of the study: Detection in blood was also observed for most expanded thyroid clonotypes above 0.001 frequency.

The TCR beta CDR3 regions underwent amplification from RNA transcripts. Investigators did first-round RT-PCR with HTBI primers, then second-round multiplex PCR. Via MiXCR, TCRdb re-called the multiplex PCR reads, giving one row per CDR3 protein. The sample records 210,000 or so distinct CDR3 sequences, 25% to 30% being singletons. The authors used Ficoll-Paque density gradient centrifugation to separate PBMCs. The input was about 10 ml of fresh peripheral blood. CDR1 is MNHEY and CDR2 is SVGAGI in the germline V gene. The CDR3 spans 13 residues. Trimming cost V 4 bases and J 5 bases, with 6 bases left between them. With respect to this clonotype: What it binds is unknown.

The clonotype comes from a man between 45 and 60 years old with Graves' ophthalmopathy. Sequenced input: peripheral blood. The rearrangement joins TRBV6-5 to TRBJ1-6, with TRBD1 as a possible D gene (6 bases). The CDR3 loop is CASSWTDNSPLHF. The CDR3, as DNA: TGTGCCAGCAGTTGGACAGATAATTCACCCCTCCACTTT.